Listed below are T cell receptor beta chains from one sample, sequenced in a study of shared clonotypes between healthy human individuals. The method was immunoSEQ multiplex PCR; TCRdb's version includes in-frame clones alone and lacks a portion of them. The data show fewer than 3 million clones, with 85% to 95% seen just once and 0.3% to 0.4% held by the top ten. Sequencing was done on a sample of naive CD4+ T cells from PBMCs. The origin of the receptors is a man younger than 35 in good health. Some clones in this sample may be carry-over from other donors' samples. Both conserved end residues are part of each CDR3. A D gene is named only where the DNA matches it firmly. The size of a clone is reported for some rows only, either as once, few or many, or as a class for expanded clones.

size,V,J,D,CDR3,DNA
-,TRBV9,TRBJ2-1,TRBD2,CASSVLGLVSNEQFF,TGTGCCAGCAGCGTCCTCGGACTAGTCAGCAATGAGCAGTTCTTC
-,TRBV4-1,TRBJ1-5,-,CASSHQGQQPQHF,TGCGCCAGCAGCCACCAGGGGCAACAGCCCCAGCATTTT
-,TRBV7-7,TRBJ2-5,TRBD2,CASSRTSGRAGETQYF,TGTGCCAGCAGCCGGACTAGCGGGAGGGCCGGAGAGACCCAGTACTTC
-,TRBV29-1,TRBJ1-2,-,CSVEEGGGQRNYGYTF,TGCAGCGTTGAAGAAGGAGGCGGGCAGAGAAACTATGGCTACACCTTC
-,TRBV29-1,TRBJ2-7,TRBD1,CSVSIGRTGASGGYEQYF,TGCAGCGTTTCCATTGGCCGGACAGGGGCATCTGGGGGGTACGAGCAGTACTTC
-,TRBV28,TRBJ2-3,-,CASSPLPGQGTDTQYF,TGTGCCAGCAGTCCACTCCCTGGGCAGGGCACAGATACGCAGTATTTT
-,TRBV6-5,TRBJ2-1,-,CASSSKGGYYNEQFF,TGTGCCAGCAGCTCTAAGGGCGGGTACTACAATGAGCAGTTCTTC
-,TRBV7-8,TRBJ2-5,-,CASSLTGGSGDGLGTQYF,TGTGCCAGCAGCTTAACGGGAGGCTCAGGGGATGGGTTAGGGACCCAGTACTTC
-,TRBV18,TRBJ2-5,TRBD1,CASSPPGGRGFPETQYF,TGTGCCAGCTCACCCCCCGGTGGCAGGGGGTTTCCAGAGACCCAGTACTTC
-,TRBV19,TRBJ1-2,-,CASSIGRTANYGYTF,TGTGCCAGTAGTATAGGACGGACAGCTAACTATGGCTACACCTTC
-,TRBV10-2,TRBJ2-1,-,CASSDEGNEQFF,TGCGCCAGCAGTGACGAGGGAAATGAGCAGTTCTTC
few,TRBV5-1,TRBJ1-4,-,CASSLGVGEKLFF,TGCGCCAGCAGCTTGGGAGTAGGAGAAAAACTGTTTTTT
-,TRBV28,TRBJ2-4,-,CASSLEEGRLTPAKNIQYF,TGTGCCAGCAGTTTAGAGGAGGGAAGGTTGACCCCAGCCAAAAACATTCAGTACTTC
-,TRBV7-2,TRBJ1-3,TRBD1,CASSRQGSSGNTIYF,TGTGCCAGCAGCCGACAGGGCAGCTCTGGAAACACCATATATTTT
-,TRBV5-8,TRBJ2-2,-,CASSLGNTGELFF,TGTGCCAGCAGCCTCGGGAACACCGGGGAGCTGTTTTTT
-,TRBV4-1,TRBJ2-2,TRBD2,CASSRLAGAAGELFF,TGCGCCAGCAGCCGTCTAGCGGGAGCCGCCGGGGAGCTGTTTTTT
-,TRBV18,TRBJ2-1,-,CASSLTGGDEQFF,TGTGCCAGCTCACTTACAGGCGGCGATGAGCAGTTCTTC
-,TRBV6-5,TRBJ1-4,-,CASSYAGGHQLFF,TGTGCCAGCAGTTACGCTGGGGGACACCAACTGTTTTTT
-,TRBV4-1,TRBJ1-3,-,CASSQVGNTIYF,TGCGCCAGCAGCCAAGTCGGAAACACCATATATTTT
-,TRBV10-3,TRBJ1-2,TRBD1,CATAGHGTGYGYTF,TGTGCCACCGCTGGACACGGGACAGGCTATGGCTACACCTTC
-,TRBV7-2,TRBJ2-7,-,CASSSTPAGNEQYF,TGTGCCAGCAGCTCAACCCCAGCAGGGAACGAGCAGTACTTC
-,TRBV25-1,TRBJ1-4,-,CASSELGGKLFF,TGTGCCAGCAGTGAATTGGGGGGAAAACTGTTTTTT
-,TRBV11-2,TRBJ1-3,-,CASSLEGASGNTIYF,TGTGCCAGCAGCTTAGAGGGGGCATCGGGAAACACCATATATTTT
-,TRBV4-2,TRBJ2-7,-,CASSQPTAGTIPYEQYF,TGTGCCAGCAGCCAACCCACGGCCGGGACCATCCCTTACGAGCAGTACTTC
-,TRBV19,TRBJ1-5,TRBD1,CASSGPGQMNQPQHF,TGTGCCAGTAGTGGGCCGGGACAGATGAATCAGCCCCAGCATTTT
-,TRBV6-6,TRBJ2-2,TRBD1,CASRDRDTGELFF,TGTGCCAGCCGGGACAGAGACACCGGGGAGCTGTTTTTT
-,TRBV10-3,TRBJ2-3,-,CAISGTGSRTDTQYF,TGTGCCATCAGTGGTACAGGCTCTAGAACAGATACGCAGTATTTT
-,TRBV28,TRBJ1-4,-,CASSLIGGNEKLFF,TGTGCCAGCAGTTTAATCGGGGGAAATGAAAAACTGTTTTTT
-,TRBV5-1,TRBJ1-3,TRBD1,CASSLKPGQGTGNTIYF,TGCGCCAGCAGCTTAAAACCGGGACAGGGGACTGGAAACACCATATATTTT
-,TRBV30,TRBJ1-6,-,CAWSQDPSPLHF,TGTGCCTGGAGTCAGGACCCTAGCCCCCTCCACTTT
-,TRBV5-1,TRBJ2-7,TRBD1,CASSWAPGQIYEQYF,TGCGCCAGCAGCTGGGCTCCGGGACAGATTTACGAGCAGTACTTC
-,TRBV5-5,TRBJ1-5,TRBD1,CASSLEGGWGNQPQHF,TGTGCCAGCAGCTTGGAAGGGGGCTGGGGCAATCAGCCCCAGCATTTT
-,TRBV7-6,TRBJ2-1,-,CASSPQTAYNEQFF,TGTGCCAGCAGCCCCCAGACAGCTTACAATGAGCAGTTCTTC
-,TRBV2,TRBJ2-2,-,CASRRPSPNTGELFF,TGTGCCAGCAGACGACCGTCTCCGAACACCGGGGAGCTGTTTTTT
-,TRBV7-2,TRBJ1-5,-,CASSLAGTEPSAQHF,TGTGCCAGCAGCTTAGCCGGGACCGAACCTTCAGCCCAGCATTTT
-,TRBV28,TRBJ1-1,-,CASSTTGDTEAFF,TGTGCCAGCAGTACCACCGGCGACACTGAAGCTTTCTTT
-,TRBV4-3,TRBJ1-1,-,CASRPFQVPGTEAFF,TGCGCCAGCAGACCTTTCCAGGTACCAGGAACTGAAGCTTTCTTT
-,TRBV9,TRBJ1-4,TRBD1,CASSPRTGTNEKLFF,TGTGCCAGCAGCCCCCGGACAGGGACTAATGAAAAACTGTTTTTT
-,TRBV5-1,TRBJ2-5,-,CASSLALNGETQYF,TGCGCCAGCAGCCTCGCACTGAATGGGGAGACCCAGTACTTC
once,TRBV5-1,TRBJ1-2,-,CASSLGDYGYTF,TGCGCCAGCAGCTTGGGAGACTATGGCTACACCTTC
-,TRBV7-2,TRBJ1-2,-,CASSLSGGGNYGYTF,TGTGCCAGCAGCTTGAGCGGCGGGGGTAACTATGGCTACACCTTC
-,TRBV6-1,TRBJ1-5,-,CASSLRDQPQHF,TGTGCCAGCAGTCTGAGGGATCAGCCCCAGCATTTT
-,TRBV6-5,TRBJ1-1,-,CASSYSNWGATEAFF,TGTGCCAGCAGTTACTCGAATTGGGGGGCCACTGAAGCTTTCTTT
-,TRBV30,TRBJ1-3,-,CAWSPITGRNTIYF,TGTGCCTGGAGCCCAATTACAGGGAGAAACACCATATATTTT
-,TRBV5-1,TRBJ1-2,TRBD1,CASSLAAGQGNYTF,TGCGCCAGCAGCTTGGCCGCAGGACAGGGGAACTACACCTTC
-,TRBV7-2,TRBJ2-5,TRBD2,CASSFSSGIETQYF,TGTGCCAGCAGCTTTTCTAGCGGAATAGAGACCCAGTACTTC